The 19 T cell receptor beta chains below all came from one sample that was sequenced in a study of blood T cell repertoires in COVID-19. Method: immunoSEQ multiplex PCR; TCRdb's copy keeps in-frame clones and lacks some. The sample yields roughly 160,000 clones, approximately 84% seen once. Source material: peripheral blood. These receptors originate from a man aged 40-49 years with acute or convalescent COVID-19.

This chain uses TRBV4-3 with TRBJ1-5; 8 nucleotides line up with TRBD1. The J segment lost 6 bases and the V segment lost 1 base, leaving 5 bases of the junction unmatched. Germline CDR1 LGHNA, CDR2 YSLEER. The CDR3 is 15 amino acids. The CDR3 DNA reads as TGCGCCAGCAGCCAAGGGACAGGGATAAGTCAGCCCCAGCATTTT. Translated: CASSQGTGISQPQHF.

A remark on this clone: This CDR3 is also generated by other DNA sequences in the sample. The gene calls are TRBV27 and TRBJ2-7, with D unresolved. From germline, CDR1 is MNHEY and CDR2 SMNVEV (reference sequence). This CDR3 is built from 11 residues. V gave up 6 bases and J gave up 4 bases, with 7 bases separating them. The CDR3 spells CASSNYYEQYF. The CDR3 DNA follows: TGTGCCAGCAGCAACTATTACGAGCAGTACTTC.

V usage is TRBV3-1 (or the pseudogene TRBV3-2) and J usage is TRBJ1-1; D is perhaps TRBD1 (6 bases). Germline loops: CDR1 LGHDT, CDR2 YNNKEL (reference sequence). CDR3 length: 17 residues. The V end was cut by 1 base, the J end by 0 bases, with 15 bases between. The CDR3 DNA reads as TGTGCCAGCAGCCAAGTGGTGGCAGGGGCCCTGAACACTGAAGCTTTCTTT. This sequence encodes CASSQVVAGALNTEAFF.

This chain links TRBV11-2 with TRBJ1-1, with D perhaps matching TRBD1 (5 bases). V lost 1 base, J lost 6 bases, and 15 bases lay in between. This CDR3 has 15 amino acids. CDR1 is SGHAT and CDR2 is FQNNGV in the germline V gene. CDR3 in DNA: TGTGCCAGCAGCTTAGGCCAAGGGGAAATAGCTGAAGCTTTCTTT. Translation gives CASSLGQGEIAEAFF.

The chain has TRBV7-3 and TRBJ2-5; tentatively, D is TRBD2 (6 bases). The CDR3 sequence is 13 residues long. Germline loops: CDR1 SGHTA, CDR2 FQGTGA. V dropped 3 bases and J dropped 5 bases, with 10 bases sitting between them. In DNA form, the CDR3 reads TGTGCCAGCAGCTTTGGCGGAGGGGAGACCCAGTACTTC. As protein: CASSFGGGETQYF.

The rearrangement joins TRBV11-2 to TRBJ2-7; D perhaps matches TRBD2 (7 bases). Germline loops: CDR1 SGHAT, CDR2 FQNNGV. V lost 2 bases and J lost 2, with 16 bases in between. This CDR3 is 16 amino acids long. CDR3 sequence (DNA): TGTGCCAGCAGCTTACGTGGCGGGGGCAACGCCTACGAGCAGTACTTC. Translating it yields CASSLRGGGNAYEQYF.

V is TRBV24-1 and J is TRBJ2-2, with D tentatively TRBD1 (6 bases). Germline V gives CDR1 KGHDR, CDR2 SFDVKD. V shed 1 base and J shed 3 bases, with 11 bases lying between them. CDR3 size: 16 residues. CDR3 protein: CATSDFRTADTGELFF. CDR3 nucleotide sequence: TGTGCCACCAGTGATTTTAGGACAGCAGACACCGGGGAGCTGTTTTTT.

V usage is TRBV28 and J usage is TRBJ1-5; 7 bases align to TRBD1. Trimming removed 5 bases from V and 5 bases from J; junction bases left unmatched: 9. Germline values: CDR1 MDHEN, CDR2 SYDVKM. The CDR3 totals 15 residues. CDR3 in amino acids: CASSTTGVPDQPQHF. DNA for the CDR3: TGTGCCAGCAGTACAACAGGGGTTCCCGATCAGCCCCAGCATTTT.

V usage is TRBV28 and J usage is TRBJ2-3, with a tentative D call TRBD2 (6 bases). The CDR3 contains 17 residues. Trimming shortened V by 6 bases and J by 5 bases, and 24 bases separated the two germline ends. The germline V gene has CDR1 MDHEN and CDR2 SYDVKM. The CDR3 here is CASSEQDLWGEVDTQYF. CDR3 bases: TGTGCCAGCAGCGAACAAGACCTTTGGGGGGAGGTAGATACGCAGTATTTT.

This chain joins TRBV5-1 and TRBJ2-5, with D possibly TRBD2 on 5 matching bases. V shed 6 bases and J shed 1 base, with 16 bases lying between them. In germline, CDR1 is SGHRS, CDR2 YFSETQ. The CDR3 has 15 residues. CDR3 residues: CASTLASGIQETQYF. As DNA, the CDR3 is TGCGCCAGCACCCTTGCCAGCGGAATCCAAGAGACCCAGTACTTC.

The CDR3 spells CASSQLGGARELFF. The CDR3 DNA reads TGTGCCAGCAGCCAACTAGGAGGGGCAAGGGAGCTGTTTTTT. This chain uses TRBV14 with TRBJ2-2, with D possibly TRBD2 on 6 matching bases. This CDR3 has 14 amino acids. Germline values: CDR1 SGHDN, CDR2 FVKESK. The V gene lost 2 bases and the J gene lost 9 bases, with 13 bases spanning the gap.

This clone was recorded only once. The chain employs TRBV5-5 and TRBJ1-5; D gene unclear. Trimming cost V 0 bases and J 6 bases, with 10 bases left between them. The CDR3 has 14 amino acids. In germline, CDR1 is SGHKS, CDR2 YYEKEE (reference sequence). The CDR3 region is CASSLGREGQPQHF. The CDR3 nucleotides read TGTGCCAGCAGCTTGGGACGGGAGGGTCAGCCCCAGCATTTT.

The table lists this clone with a few counts. Other DNA sequences from this sample encode an identical CDR3 as well. This rearrangement joins TRBV7-3 to TRBJ2-1, with D unresolved. The CDR3 extends over 12 amino acids. Germline V gene sequence: CDR1 SGHTA, CDR2 FQGTGA. Trimming stripped 5 bases from V and 7 bases from J, with 9 bases between. CDR3 in amino acids: CASSHGGNEQFF. The CDR3, as DNA: TGTGCCAGCAGCCACGGCGGTAATGAGCAGTTCTTC.

This sequence joins TRBV4-1 and TRBJ1-2; TRBD1 matches at 8 bases. The CDR3 is 17 amino acids. J lost 6 bases, V lost 5 bases, and 17 bases had no gene match. Looked up from germline, CDR1 is MGHRA and CDR2 is YSYEKL. The CDR3, as DNA: TGCGCCAGCAGCACTCCAAAGCACGGGGCAGGGGGCAATGGCTACACCTTC. Translation gives CASSTPKHGAGGNGYTF.

CDR3 DNA: TGTGCCAGCAGCCCGACTTTTGACAGGGGGGAGACCCAGTACTTC. Amino acids: CASSPTFDRGETQYF. The J gene is TRBJ2-5, the V gene TRBV5-4; the match to TRBD1 covers 9 bases. The length of the CDR3 is 15 residues. The V gene end was trimmed by 4 bases and the J gene end by 5 bases; junction bases not matched to a gene: 9. CDR1 is SGHNT, CDR2 YYREEE, per germline (reference sequence). Using reference TRBV5-4 and TRBJ2-5 for the parts outside the CDR3, the full variable domain is ETGVTQSPTHLIKTRGQQVTLRCSSQSGHNTVSWYQQALGQGPQFIFQYYREEENGRGNFPPRFSGLQFPNYSSELNVNALELDDSALYLCASSPTFDRGETQYFGPGTRLLVL.

This chain links TRBV2 with TRBJ1-4, with 11 bases fitting TRBD1. The CDR3 loop spans 14 amino acids. Germline assignment: CDR1 SNHLY and CDR2 FYNNEI. After removal of 4 bases from V and 7 bases from J, the junction contained 2 bases not matched to a gene. The CDR3 sequence: CASSGTGGFEKLFF. Written as DNA, the CDR3 is TGTGCCAGCAGTGGGACAGGGGGCTTTGAAAAACTGTTTTTT. Full variable domain (remainder filled in from reference TRBV2 and TRBJ1-4): EPEVTQTPSHQVTQMGQEVILRCVPISNHLYFYWYRQILGQKVEFLVSFYNNEISEKSEIFDDQFSVERPDGSNFTLKIRSTKLEDSAMYFCASSGTGGFEKLFFGSGTQLSVL.

The genes are TRBV5-4 and TRBJ2-3; 10 bases align to TRBD2. V lost 2 bases and J lost 5; bases outside the gene matches: 5. Germline CDR1 is SGHNT and CDR2 is YYREEE (reference sequence). There are 15 residues in the CDR3. CDR3 sequence (DNA): TGTGCCAGCAGCTTAGCGGGGGGGTTGGGAGATACGCAGTATTTT. Its translation: CASSLAGGLGDTQYF.

The rearrangement joins TRBV5-1 to TRBJ2-6; no clear D. From germline, CDR1 is SGHRS and CDR2 YFSETQ. Trimming stripped 8 bases from V and 5 bases from J, with 17 bases between. The CDR3 is 15 residues long. Here the CDR3 DNA reads TGCGCCAGTGGCCGCGAGGCCGCAAGGGCCAACGTCCTGACTTTC. Its protein product is CASGREAARANVLTF. The variable domain in full, completed from reference TRBV5-1 and TRBJ2-6, reads KAGVTQTPRYLIKTRGQQVTLSCSPISGHRSVSWYQQTPGQGLQFLFEYFSETQRNKGNFPGRFSGRQFSNSRSEMNVSTLELGDSALYLCASGREAARANVLTFGAGSRLTVL.

The gene calls are TRBV5-3 and TRBJ2-7; tentative D call: TRBD1 (5 bases). TRBV5-3 is flagged as an ORF with uncertain function. V gave up 4 bases and J gave up 1 base, with 12 bases separating them. This CDR3 comprises 14 residues. Here the CDR3 DNA reads TGTGCCAGAAGCGGGGCGAACCATTCCTACGAGCAGTACTTC. This codes for CARSGANHSYEQYF.